This T cell receptor beta chain was identified during a study of T cells after yellow fever vaccination. Study-wide findings and caveats: Though it reached lower strength, the secondary response hit its peak faster, day 5 versus 15.

Many counts were recorded for this clonotype. What it recognizes is unknown. Germline CDR1 MGHDK, CDR2 SYGVNS. The germline V and J ends were trimmed by 7 bases and 1 base, with 5 bases remaining between them. The CDR3 loop spans 12 amino acids. TCRdb processed the 5' RACE reads anew with MiXCR; each CDR3 protein has one entry. The sample gives around 310,000 distinct CDR3 sequences, roughly 4% of which show up once; roughly a quarter is in the top ten. The rearrangement links TRBV25-1 to TRBJ1-3; no definite D call. This clonotype originated in a man aged 18 to 30 who received the YFV17D yellow fever vaccine. This specimen consisted of PBMCs, obtained 5 days after the yellow fever booster vaccination. The CDR3 DNA reads as TGTGCCAGCACTTCTTCTGGAAACACCATATATTTT. Its protein product is CASTSSGNTIYF. The full variable domain, completed using reference TRBV25-1 and TRBJ1-3, is EADIYQTPRYLVIGTGKKITLECSQTMGHDKMYWYQQDPGMELHLIHYSYGVNSTEKGDLSSESTVSRIRTEHFPLTLESARPSHTSQYLCASTSSGNTIYFGEGSWLTVV.